This T cell receptor (beta chain) emerged from a study of T cells in Graves' hyperthyroidism and ophthalmopathy. RNA transcripts served as the template for amplifying TCR beta CDR3 regions. In the first-round RT-PCR of the TCR CDR3, the HTBI primer set was used. TCRdb itself ran the multiplex PCR reads through MiXCR, one entry per CDR3 protein. The sample consists of nearly 600,000 distinct CDR3 sequences, more than 13% of them appearing once. This CDR3 contains 12 residues. Germline V gene lookup returns CDR1 LGHDT and CDR2 YNNKEL (reference sequence). After removal of 4 bases from V and 13 bases from J, the junction contained 9 bases not matched to a gene. Individuals with ophthalmopathy presented a Clinical Activity Score of at least 3, a NOSPECS grade of at least 4 and a duration under 3 months. This clonotype was recorded only once. The antigen remains undetermined. Just one base apart from a much larger clone, this may be a read error.

Whole-study findings and limits: Before onset, by a median of approximately 6.8 months, the model predicted ophthalmopathy. Most thyroid clonotypes with frequency above 0.001 were detected in blood. In simple terms, a model built on 13 V-J features told ophthalmopathy apart from stable hyperthyroidism.

Material: blood. The genes are TRBV3-1 and TRBJ1-2; 7 positions match TRBD1. This receptor was obtained from a woman aged 18-35 years with Graves' ophthalmopathy. CDR3 residues: CASSRELTGATF. CDR3 sequence (DNA): TGTGCCAGCAGCCGAGAATTAACAGGGGCCACCTTC.